This T cell receptor beta chain was identified during a study of cytomegalovirus exposure and HLA in healthy donors. This CDR3 has 13 residues. Germline V gives CDR1 MDHEN, CDR2 SYDVKM. The V segment lost 8 bases and the J segment 2 bases; nucleotides outside the gene matches: 3. The study ran its PCR with 60 Vbeta and 13 Jbeta primers. Sequencing was performed with immunoSEQ multiplex PCR; in TCRdb, only in-frame clones are kept and a portion is missing. The data show under 200,000 clones, 86% seen once. The study, taken as a whole, reports: According to reports, the classifier identified cytomegalovirus status with high specificity and sensitivity.

Comment on this clone: Antigen specificity is unknown.

This rearrangement joins TRBV28 to TRBJ2-3; 8 nucleotides agree with TRBD2. The sequenced sample was PBMCs. The receptor was isolated from a young woman in good health and CMV-seronegative. The CDR3 loop is CASAGGDTDTQYF. The CDR3 nucleotides read TGTGCCAGCGCCGGGGGGGACACAGATACGCAGTATTTT. The whole variable domain, filled in from reference TRBV28 and TRBJ2-3, reads DVKVTQSSRYLVKRTGEKVFLECVQDMDHENMFWYRQDPGLGLRLIYFSYDVKMKEKGDIPEGYSVSREKKERFSLILESASTNQTSMYLCASAGGDTDTQYFGPGTRLTVL.